This entry features one T cell receptor (beta chain) sequence. The antigen remains undetermined. The CDR3 contains 14 residues. Germline loops: CDR1 ENHRY, CDR2 SYGVKD. V lost 4 bases to trimming and J lost 3 bases, with 10 bases between them. The method was immunoSEQ multiplex PCR; TCRdb's version includes in-frame clones alone and lacks a portion of them. Here the sample spans about 100,000 clones, over 75% being singletons. This sample was included in a study of OX40 agonist ivuxolimab in advanced cancers. Study-level information: Ivuxolimab, an agonistic anti-OX40 (CD134) antibody, was given to patients.

Patients were ineligible given autoimmune disease history or systemic immunosuppression. Findings of the study overall: Some nonresponders likewise displayed low normalized T-cell clonal expansion. There was clonal expansion of CD4+ and CD8+ blood T cells by week 6 at 0.1 to 3.0 mg/kg.

The chain recombines TRBV10-3 with TRBJ2-1; D assignment may be TRBD1 or TRBD2 (5 bases each). The TCR comes from an adult with an advanced solid tumor such as melanoma, head and neck, liver or kidney cancer. Sample: CD4+ or CD8+ T cells sorted from blood, taken in a trial of the OX40 agonist ivuxolimab. CDR3 nucleotide sequence: TGTGCCATCAGTGGGGGGACCAACTACAATGAGCAGTTCTTC. The encoded protein is CAISGGTNYNEQFF.